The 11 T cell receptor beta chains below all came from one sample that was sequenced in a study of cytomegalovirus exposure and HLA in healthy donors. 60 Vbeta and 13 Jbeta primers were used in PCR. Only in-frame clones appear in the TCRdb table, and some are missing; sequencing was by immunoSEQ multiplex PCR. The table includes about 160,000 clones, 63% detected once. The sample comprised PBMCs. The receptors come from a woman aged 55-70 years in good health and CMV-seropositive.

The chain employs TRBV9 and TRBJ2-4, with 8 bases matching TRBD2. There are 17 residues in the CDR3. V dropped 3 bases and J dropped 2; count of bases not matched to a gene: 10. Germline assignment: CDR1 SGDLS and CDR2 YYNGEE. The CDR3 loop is CASSAGPGGISKNIQYF. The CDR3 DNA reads TGTGCCAGCAGCGCCGGGCCGGGGGGGATATCCAAAAACATTCAGTACTTC. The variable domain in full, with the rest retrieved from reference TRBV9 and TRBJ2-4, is DSGVTQTPKHLITATGQRVTLRCSPRSGDLSVYWYQQSLDQGLQFLIQYYNGEERAKGNILERFSAQQFPDLHSELNLSSLELGDSALYFCASSAGPGGISKNIQYFGAGTRLSVL.

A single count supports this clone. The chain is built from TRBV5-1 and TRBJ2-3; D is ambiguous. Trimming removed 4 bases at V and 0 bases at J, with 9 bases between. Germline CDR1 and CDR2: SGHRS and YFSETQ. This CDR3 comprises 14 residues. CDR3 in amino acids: CASSPAVSTDTQYF. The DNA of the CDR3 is TGCGCCAGCAGCCCGGCGGTTAGCACAGATACGCAGTATTTT.

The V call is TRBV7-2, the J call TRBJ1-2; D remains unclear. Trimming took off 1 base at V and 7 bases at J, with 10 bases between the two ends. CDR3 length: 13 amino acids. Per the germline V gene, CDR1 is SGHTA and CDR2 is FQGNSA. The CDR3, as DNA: TGTGCCAGCAGCTTAGGGAGGGATCGTGGCTACACCTTC. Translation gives CASSLGRDRGYTF.

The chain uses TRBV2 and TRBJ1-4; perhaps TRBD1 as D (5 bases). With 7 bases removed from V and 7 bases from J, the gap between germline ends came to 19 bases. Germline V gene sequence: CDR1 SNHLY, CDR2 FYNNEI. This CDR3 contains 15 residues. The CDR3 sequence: CASTAQGAKGEKLFF. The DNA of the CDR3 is TGTGCCAGCACCGCGCAGGGCGCTAAGGGTGAAAAACTGTTTTTT. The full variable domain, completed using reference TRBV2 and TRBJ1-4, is EPEVTQTPSHQVTQMGQEVILRCVPISNHLYFYWYRQILGQKVEFLVSFYNNEISEKSEIFDDQFSVERPDGSNFTLKIRSTKLEDSAMYFCASTAQGAKGEKLFFGSGTQLSVL.

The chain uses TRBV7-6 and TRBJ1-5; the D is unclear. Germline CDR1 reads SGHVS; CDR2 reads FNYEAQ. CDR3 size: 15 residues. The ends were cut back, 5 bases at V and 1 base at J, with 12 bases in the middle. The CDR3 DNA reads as TGTGCCAGCAGCCCATTTGCGGGAAGCAATCAGCCCCAGCATTTT. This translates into CASSPFAGSNQPQHF. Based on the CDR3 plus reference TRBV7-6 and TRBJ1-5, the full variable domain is GAGVSQSPRYKVTKRGQDVALRCDPISGHVSLYWYRQALGQGPEFLTYFNYEAQQDKSGLPNDRFSAERPEGSISTLTIQRTEQRDSAMYRCASSPFAGSNQPQHFGDGTRLSIL.

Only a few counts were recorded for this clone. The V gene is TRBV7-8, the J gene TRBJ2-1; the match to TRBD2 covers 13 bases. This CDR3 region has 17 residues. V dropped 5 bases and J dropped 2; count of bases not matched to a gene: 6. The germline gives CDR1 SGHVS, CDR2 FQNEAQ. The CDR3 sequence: CASSNGLAGATYNEQFF. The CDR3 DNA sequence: TGTGCCAGCAGCAACGGACTAGCGGGAGCAACCTACAATGAGCAGTTCTTC.

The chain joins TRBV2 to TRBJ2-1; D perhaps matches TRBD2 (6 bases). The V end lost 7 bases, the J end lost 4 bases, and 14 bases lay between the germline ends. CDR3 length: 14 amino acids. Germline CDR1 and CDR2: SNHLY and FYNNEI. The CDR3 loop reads CASTSGVRYNEQFF. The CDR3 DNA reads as TGTGCCAGCACATCGGGAGTAAGGTACAATGAGCAGTTCTTC.

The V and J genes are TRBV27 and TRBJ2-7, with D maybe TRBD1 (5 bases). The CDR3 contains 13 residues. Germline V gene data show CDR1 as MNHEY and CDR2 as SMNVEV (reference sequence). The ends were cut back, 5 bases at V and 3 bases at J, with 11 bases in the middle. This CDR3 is CASSASDSYEQYF. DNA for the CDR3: TGTGCCAGCAGTGCATCCGACAGCTACGAGCAGTACTTC.

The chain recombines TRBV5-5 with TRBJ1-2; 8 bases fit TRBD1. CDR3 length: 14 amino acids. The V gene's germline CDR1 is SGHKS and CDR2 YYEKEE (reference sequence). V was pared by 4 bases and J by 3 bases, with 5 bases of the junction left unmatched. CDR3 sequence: CASSGGQVDYGYTF. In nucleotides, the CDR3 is TGTGCCAGCAGCGGGGGACAGGTCGACTATGGCTACACCTTC. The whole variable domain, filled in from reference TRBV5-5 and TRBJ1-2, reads DAGVTQSPTHLIKTRGQQVTLRCSPISGHKSVSWYQQVLGQGPQFIFQYYEKEERGRGNFPDRFSARQFPNYSSELNVNALLLGDSALYLCASSGGQVDYGYTFGSGTRLTVV.

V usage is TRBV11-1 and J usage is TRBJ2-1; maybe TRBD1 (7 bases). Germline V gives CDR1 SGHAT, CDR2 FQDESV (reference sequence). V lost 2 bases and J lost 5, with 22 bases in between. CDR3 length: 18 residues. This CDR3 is CASSLWGKGGGGNNEQFF. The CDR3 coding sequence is TGTGCCAGCAGCTTATGGGGCAAGGGTGGAGGGGGCAACAATGAGCAGTTCTTC.

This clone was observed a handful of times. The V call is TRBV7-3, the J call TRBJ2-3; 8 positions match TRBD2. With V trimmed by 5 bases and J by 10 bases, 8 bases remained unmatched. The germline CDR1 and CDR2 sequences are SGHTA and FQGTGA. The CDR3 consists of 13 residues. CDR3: CASSAGLVRAQYF. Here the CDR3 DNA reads TGTGCCAGCAGCGCGGGACTAGTGAGAGCGCAGTATTTT.